The following is a T cell receptor (beta chain) sequence with its context. Its matching antigen is unknown. The source of the sample is a study of vaccination and CD4 T cells after COVID-19. Across the study: At a median approximately 70 days (range 14 to 241) after dose two, post-vaccine samples were obtained. Overlapping SARS-CoV-2, HCoV-NL63, HCoV-OC43 and HCoV-229E spike peptides stimulated the cells. General observations from the study: Relatively few convalescent patients were studied; early post-infection timepoints were not included. Vaccine-specific clones numbering 304 of 307 showed spike mono-reactivity in convalescent patients.

Trimming took 3 bases from V and 3 from J, leaving 9 bases between them. This CDR3 comprises 13 residues. Germline CDR1 and CDR2: SEHNR and FQNEAQ (reference sequence). The Oncomine TCR Beta short-read assay sequenced DNA from cultured CD4+ T cells. A single record per CDR3 protein comes from TCRdb applying MiXCR to the PCR reads. The sample lists fewer than 18,000 distinct CDR3 sequences, 51% seen once, with around 14% in the top ten. Treatment of the sample: roughly ten-day PBMC culture with coronavirus spike peptide pools or control peptides (ViraFEST assay). This TCR was sampled from a human donor who had recovered from COVID-19. The chain recombines TRBV7-9 with TRBJ2-7; D not resolved. The sequenced material came from CD4+ T cells from blood, cultured in vitro. The DNA for the CDR3 is TGTGCCAGCAGCTTCTCATCTCTCTACGAGCAGTACTTC. Its protein product is CASSFSSLYEQYF.